This T cell receptor (beta chain) was recorded in a study of cytomegalovirus exposure and HLA in healthy donors. Study background: HLA-typed donors contributed 80 million or so unique TCRs, which were held in an early data release.

CDR1 and CDR2 from the germline V gene are SGHVS and FQNEAQ. Trimming left V 0 bases short and J 3 bases short, with 5 bases between. The CDR3 spans 13 residues. PCR used 60 Vbeta primers and 13 Jbeta primers. Sequencing used immunoSEQ multiplex PCR; TCRdb keeps in-frame clones, though not all of them. The repertoire shows 53,000 or so clones; the top ten hold roughly 5.5%. General study results and limits: In an earlier analysis, in some 500 donors, most V segments appeared productive either ~87% or ~30% of the time. Later on, an analysis showed TCR association rates differing by HLA locus, with DRB1 the most and HLA-C the fewest. For most TCR sequences rarity was the rule, although some public TCRs occurred in many donors.

Points on this clone: Antigen specificity is unknown.

The receptor was derived from a male donor in good health and CMV-seropositive. The sequencing input was PBMCs. This chain links TRBV7-8 with TRBJ1-2; no definite D call. The CDR3 loop reads CASSLAPDYGYTF. The CDR3 nucleotides are TGTGCCAGCAGCTTAGCCCCAGACTATGGCTACACCTTC.